The 15 T cell receptor beta chains in this list originate from one sample, sequenced in a study of identical twins. TCRdb re-called the 5' RACE reads through MiXCR, storing one row per CDR3 protein. The sample has 1.5 million to 2 million distinct CDR3 sequences, roughly a third seen once. Sequencing input: cord blood. These receptors all come from a newborn girl in good health.

The gene calls are TRBV4-1 and TRBJ2-4, with D perhaps TRBD2 (5 bases). Trimming removed 3 bases from V and 13 bases from J, with 13 bases in between. There are 12 residues in the CDR3. Germline V gives CDR1 MGHRA, CDR2 YSYEKL. CDR3 loop: CASSHDYNEQYF. The CDR3 DNA reads as TGCGCCAGCAGCCACGACTACAATGAGCAGTACTTC.

The CDR3 loop is CASSVHGAGSYNEQYF. For the CDR3, the DNA is TGTGCCAGCAGCGTACACGGGGCGGGAAGTTACAATGAGCAGTACTTC. The rearrangement uses TRBV9 and TRBJ2-1; perhaps TRBD2 as D (6 bases). The J call could be wrong; TRBJ2-7 is a better fit for the DNA end. CDR1 is SGDLS, CDR2 YYNGEE, per germline. The CDR3 has 16 amino acids.

Worth noting for this clonotype: It may be a read error: a sequence one base away is much more abundant. The chain combines TRBV29-1 with TRBJ2-3; no clear D gene. This CDR3 is built from 12 residues. Germline V lookup: CDR1 SQVTM, CDR2 ANQGSEA. The CDR3, as DNA: TGCAGCGTTGACAGGAACACAGATGCGCAGTATTTT. This encodes CSVDRNTDAQYF.

This clonotype was counted between two and nine times. The V and J genes are TRBV13 and TRBJ2-7; D not certain. The CDR3 covers 13 residues. The V and J ends lost 5 bases and 2 bases respectively, with 10 bases between them. Germline CDR1 PRHDT, CDR2 FYEKMQ (reference sequence). In DNA, the CDR3 is TGTGCCAGCAGCCTTCCTGATGCCTACGAGCAGTACTTC. This encodes CASSLPDAYEQYF.

This clonotype was recorded at least ten times. This sequence joins TRBV5-1 and TRBJ1-1; D gene unclear. Per germline, CDR1 SGHRS and CDR2 YFSETQ. The CDR3 totals 12 residues. V was shortened by 0 bases and J by 6 bases, with 6 bases between the two germline ends. As DNA, the CDR3 is TGCGCCAGCAGCTTGGAAGGGTCTGAAGCTTTCTTT. As protein: CASSLEGSEAFF.

The chain uses TRBV5-1 and TRBJ1-1; 7 bases align to TRBD1. V shed 5 bases and J 3 bases; nucleotides not matched to a gene: 7. In germline, CDR1 is SGHRS, CDR2 YFSETQ. The CDR3 is 14 residues long. DNA for the CDR3: TGCGCCAGCAGACGTGACAGGGTAGACACTGAAGCTTTCTTT. Translated, it gives CASRRDRVDTEAFF.

The chain carries TRBV7-9 and TRBJ2-3; D is unclear. V was clipped by 4 bases and J by 2 bases, with 16 bases between them. The CDR3 has 16 residues. The V gene's germline CDR1 is SEHNR and CDR2 FQNEAQ (reference sequence). Here the CDR3 reads CASSSNTGQPTDTQYF. The DNA of the CDR3 is TGTGCCAGCAGCTCTAACACGGGCCAACCCACAGATACGCAGTATTTT. The entire variable domain, with the rest obtained from reference TRBV7-9 and TRBJ2-3, is as follows: DTGVSQNPRHKITKRGQNVTFRCDPISEHNRLYWYRQTLGQGPEFLTYFQNEAQLEKSRLLSDRFSAERPKGSFSTLEIQRTEQGDSAMYLCASSSNTGQPTDTQYFGPGTRLTVL.

This clonotype was counted between two and nine times. This chain uses TRBV4-1 with TRBJ2-1, with 11 nucleotides matching TRBD2. Trimming cost V 4 bases and J 5 bases; bases outside gene matches: 7. CDR1 and CDR2 from the germline V gene are MGHRA and YSYEKL. This CDR3 comprises 16 residues. CDR3 region: CASSLFSGGVNNEQFF. CDR3 DNA sequence: TGCGCCAGCAGCCTATTTAGCGGGGGGGTAAACAATGAGCAGTTCTTC.

This clonotype showed up just a few times. The chain uses TRBV7-2 and TRBJ2-7; 9 bases match TRBD1. The CDR3 consists of 13 residues. J lost 7 bases, V lost 5 bases, and 6 bases had no gene match. Germline V gives CDR1 SGHTA, CDR2 FQGNSA. As DNA, the CDR3 is TGTGCCAGCAGCCCTACAGGGGGCGGTGAGCAGTACTTC. This encodes CASSPTGGGEQYF. Complete variable domain (other parts from reference TRBV7-2 and TRBJ2-7): GAGVSQSPSNKVTEKGKDVELRCDPISGHTALYWYRQSLGQGLEFLIYFQGNSAPDKSGLPSDRFSAERTGGSVSTLTIQRTQQEDSAVYLCASSPTGGGEQYFGPGTRLTVT.

This clonotype was seen at least ten times. V usage is TRBV29-1 and J usage is TRBJ2-3; no firm D call. V dropped 5 bases and J dropped 4 bases, with 13 bases sitting between them. This CDR3 region has 13 residues. CDR1 and CDR2 (germline): SQVTM, ANQGSEA. In DNA form, the CDR3 reads TGCAGCGTTCGGGTAGACAACGCAGATACGCAGTATTTT. Protein: CSVRVDNADTQYF.

In its sample, this clonotype was seen a few times. The V gene is TRBV28, the J gene TRBJ2-7; a weak D match, TRBD2 (6 bases). In germline, CDR1 is MDHEN, CDR2 SYDVKM. Deletions cut 6 bases from V and 6 bases from J, with 12 bases between. This CDR3 contains 12 residues. CDR3 protein: CASRDTSSEQYF. The CDR3 DNA sequence: TGTGCCAGCAGGGACACTAGCTCCGAGCAGTACTTC.

V usage is TRBV28 and J usage is TRBJ2-1; 7 bases are shared with TRBD2. The CDR3 runs 16 residues. Per the germline V gene, CDR1 is MDHEN and CDR2 is SYDVKM. Losses at the gene ends were 2 bases for V and 3 bases for J; bases not matched to a gene: 7. CDR3 sequence: CASSLLADPIYNEQFF. Written as DNA, the CDR3 is TGTGCCAGCAGTTTACTAGCGGACCCTATCTACAATGAGCAGTTCTTC.

Only a few counts were recorded for this clonotype. The chain links TRBV6-6 to TRBJ1-3; D may be TRBD1 (5 bases). This CDR3 is built from 14 residues. Germline V gene lookup returns CDR1 MNHNY and CDR2 SVGAGI (reference sequence). V lost 6 bases and J 3 bases, leaving 12 bases between the germline ends. In DNA, the CDR3 is TGTGCCAGCAGCTTACACAGGAATGGAAACACCATATATTTT. Its translation: CASSLHRNGNTIYF.

This clonotype has just a few counts. This rearrangement joins TRBV5-6 to TRBJ2-3; 14 bases line up with TRBD2. This CDR3 spans 18 amino acids. The germline V gene encodes CDR1 SGHDT and CDR2 YYEEEE. Germline trimming cut 0 bases from V and 9 bases from J; bases unmatched to any gene: 12. The CDR3 sequence is CASSLVAGTSGRRVTQYF. CDR3 nucleotides: TGTGCCAGCAGCTTGGTTGCCGGGACTAGCGGGAGAAGGGTCACGCAGTATTTT.

This chain uses TRBV7-9 with TRBJ1-4; D is perhaps TRBD1 (5 bases). Between the trimmed V and J ends, which lost 3 bases and 0 bases, there was a span of 17 bases. CDR1 is SEHNR and CDR2 is FQNEAQ in the germline V gene (reference sequence). The CDR3 is 18 amino acids. The chain's CDR3 is CASSFRGREFPTNEKLFF. CDR3 DNA sequence: TGTGCCAGCAGCTTTCGGGGCAGGGAGTTCCCAACTAATGAAAAACTGTTTTTT.